These T cell receptor beta chains were read from a single sample in a study of OX40 agonist ivuxolimab in advanced cancers. Repertoires were generated with immunoSEQ multiplex PCR, while TCRdb's copy carries only in-frame clones and drops some. The sample lists roughly 60,000 clones, 84% occurring once. The sequences come from CD4+ or CD8+ T cells sorted from blood, collected in a trial of the OX40 agonist ivuxolimab. These receptors came from an adult with an advanced solid tumor such as melanoma, head and neck, liver or kidney cancer. Both conserved end residues are part of each CDR3. Fields, in order: V gene, clone size, D gene, J gene, CDR3 protein, CDR3 DNA. The D gene is left open where the match is weak. Only part of the rows carry a size: once, few, many, or a class if the clone is expanded.

v_gene: TRBV6-6; abundance: .; d_gene: TRBD1; j_gene: TRBJ2-7; CDR3aa: CASEPSGGYEQYF; CDR3nt: TGTGCCAGCGAACCTTCAGGGGGCTACGAGCAGTACTTC
v_gene: TRBV6-5; abundance: .; d_gene: .; j_gene: TRBJ2-7; CDR3aa: CASRPTVGEVYEQYF; CDR3nt: TGTGCCAGCAGACCAACCGTGGGAGAGGTCTACGAGCAGTACTTC
v_gene: TRBV10-3; abundance: .; d_gene: TRBD2; j_gene: TRBJ2-5; CDR3aa: CAISGTSGGRETQYF; CDR3nt: TGTGCCATCAGTGGGACTAGCGGGGGGCGGGAGACCCAGTACTTC
v_gene: TRBV11-2; abundance: .; d_gene: .; j_gene: TRBJ2-7; CDR3aa: CASSFSVHEQYF; CDR3nt: TGTGCCAGCAGCTTCTCCGTCCACGAGCAGTACTTC
v_gene: TRBV7-9; abundance: .; d_gene: TRBD2; j_gene: TRBJ2-3; CDR3aa: CASSLIRLAASTDTQYF; CDR3nt: TGTGCCAGCAGCTTAATTAGACTAGCGGCTAGCACAGATACGCAGTATTTT
v_gene: TRBV5-1; abundance: .; d_gene: TRBD1; j_gene: TRBJ2-7; CDR3aa: CASSSPGQGYEQYF; CDR3nt: TGCGCCAGCAGCTCTCCGGGACAGGGTTACGAGCAGTACTTC
v_gene: TRBV4-1; abundance: few; d_gene: .; j_gene: TRBJ2-1; CDR3aa: CASSHYNEQFF; CDR3nt: TGCGCCAGCAGCCACTACAATGAGCAGTTCTTC
v_gene: TRBV28; abundance: .; d_gene: .; j_gene: TRBJ1-1; CDR3aa: CASSRPVNTEAFF; CDR3nt: TGTGCCAGCAGCCGCCCAGTGAACACTGAAGCTTTCTTT
v_gene: TRBV7-8; abundance: .; d_gene: .; j_gene: TRBJ2-7; CDR3aa: CASSDGTSRAEREQYF; CDR3nt: TGTGCCAGCAGCGACGGGACTTCCAGGGCTGAACGAGAGCAGTACTTC
v_gene: TRBV5-5; abundance: .; d_gene: .; j_gene: TRBJ2-7; CDR3aa: CASSPRGGINYEQYF; CDR3nt: TGTGCCAGCAGCCCCAGGGGGGGCATTAACTACGAGCAGTACTTC
v_gene: TRBV19; abundance: .; d_gene: TRBD1; j_gene: TRBJ1-2; CDR3aa: CASSIHPGNRGLSDYGYTF; CDR3nt: TGTGCCAGTAGTATTCATCCGGGGAACAGGGGGCTTTCCGACTATGGCTACACCTTC
v_gene: TRBV5-6; abundance: .; d_gene: .; j_gene: TRBJ2-1; CDR3aa: CASSGKTGSSYDEQFF; CDR3nt: TGTGCCAGCAGCGGCAAGACAGGAAGCTCCTACGATGAGCAGTTCTTC
v_gene: TRBV2; abundance: .; d_gene: .; j_gene: TRBJ2-1; CDR3aa: CASSERQGLGNEQFF; CDR3nt: TGTGCCAGCAGTGAAAGGCAGGGCTTGGGCAATGAGCAGTTCTTC
v_gene: TRBV5-1; abundance: once; d_gene: .; j_gene: TRBJ1-1; CDR3aa: CASSLGAGNTEAFF; CDR3nt: TGCGCCAGCAGCTTGGGGGCAGGAAACACTGAAGCTTTCTTT
v_gene: TRBV18; abundance: few; d_gene: .; j_gene: TRBJ1-5; CDR3aa: CASSPRSDSNQPQHF; CDR3nt: TGTGCCAGCTCACCACGAAGTGATAGCAATCAGCCCCAGCATTTT
v_gene: TRBV9; abundance: .; d_gene: .; j_gene: TRBJ1-1; CDR3aa: CASSPRFGTEAFF; CDR3nt: TGTGCCAGCAGCCCCCGCTTTGGCACTGAAGCTTTCTTT
v_gene: TRBV10-3; abundance: .; d_gene: TRBD1; j_gene: TRBJ1-1; CDR3aa: CAISDDPGGHGVFF; CDR3nt: TGTGCCATCAGTGATGATCCAGGGGGGCATGGAGTTTTCTTT
v_gene: TRBV4-2; abundance: .; d_gene: TRBD2; j_gene: TRBJ2-2; CDR3aa: CASSPLASGGTGELFF; CDR3nt: TGTGCCAGCAGCCCCCTGGCGAGCGGGGGGACCGGGGAGCTGTTTTTT
v_gene: TRBV4-1; abundance: few; d_gene: .; j_gene: TRBJ1-1; CDR3aa: CASSQVIRENTEAFF; CDR3nt: TGCGCCAGCAGCCAAGTTATTAGGGAGAACACTGAAGCTTTCTTT
v_gene: TRBV6-5; abundance: once; d_gene: .; j_gene: TRBJ2-1; CDR3aa: CASSSPGSPIRDEQFF; CDR3nt: TGTGCCAGCAGTTCCCCCGGGTCGCCTATCCGGGATGAGCAGTTCTTC
v_gene: TRBV28; abundance: once; d_gene: .; j_gene: TRBJ2-5; CDR3aa: CASSSSGSNQETQYF; CDR3nt: TGTGCCAGCAGTTCATCGGGGTCGAATCAAGAGACCCAGTACTTC
v_gene: TRBV2; abundance: once; d_gene: .; j_gene: TRBJ2-7; CDR3aa: CASSLFYEQYF; CDR3nt: TGTGCCAGCAGCCTGTTCTACGAGCAGTACTTC
v_gene: TRBV14; abundance: .; d_gene: .; j_gene: TRBJ2-2; CDR3aa: CASSPYLPGANGELFF; CDR3nt: TGTGCCAGCAGCCCATACCTCCCCGGAGCTAACGGGGAGCTGTTTTTT
v_gene: TRBV6-1; abundance: .; d_gene: .; j_gene: TRBJ2-3; CDR3aa: CASSPSVDTQYF; CDR3nt: TGTGCCAGCAGCCCTAGCGTAGATACGCAGTATTTT
v_gene: TRBV7-8; abundance: .; d_gene: TRBD1; j_gene: TRBJ1-5; CDR3aa: CASSRSGGNQPQHF; CDR3nt: TGTGCCAGCAGCAGATCAGGGGGTAATCAGCCCCAGCATTTT
v_gene: TRBV7-2; abundance: .; d_gene: .; j_gene: TRBJ1-3; CDR3aa: CASSVDGRNTIYF; CDR3nt: TGTGCCAGCAGCGTGGACGGGAGAAACACCATATATTTT
v_gene: TRBV6-1; abundance: .; d_gene: .; j_gene: TRBJ1-5; CDR3aa: CASSLRRNQPQHF; CDR3nt: TGTGCCAGCAGTTTACGGCGGAATCAGCCCCAGCATTTT
v_gene: TRBV5-1; abundance: .; d_gene: .; j_gene: TRBJ1-1; CDR3aa: CASSLGQRNTEAFF; CDR3nt: TGCGCCAGCAGCTTGGGACAGCGGAACACTGAAGCTTTCTTT
v_gene: TRBV29-1; abundance: few; d_gene: .; j_gene: TRBJ1-2; CDR3aa: CSVVQSYGYTF; CDR3nt: TGCAGCGTTGTTCAAAGCTATGGCTACACCTTC
v_gene: TRBV5-4; abundance: .; d_gene: .; j_gene: TRBJ2-4; CDR3aa: CASNLRGSEQSYF; CDR3nt: TGTGCCAGCAACCTCCGGGGCTCGGAACAGTCGTACTTC
v_gene: TRBV27; abundance: once; d_gene: .; j_gene: TRBJ2-3; CDR3aa: CASSLDNYRGTDTQYF; CDR3nt: TGTGCCAGCAGTTTAGACAACTACCGGGGCACAGATACGCAGTATTTT
v_gene: TRBV6-1; abundance: .; d_gene: .; j_gene: TRBJ1-1; CDR3aa: CASTPSRGNTEAFF; CDR3nt: TGTGCCAGCACCCCAAGTAGGGGGAACACTGAAGCTTTCTTT
v_gene: TRBV27; abundance: .; d_gene: .; j_gene: TRBJ1-6; CDR3aa: CASTPEAGSYNSPLHF; CDR3nt: TGTGCCAGCACCCCAGAGGCAGGCAGCTATAATTCACCCCTCCACTTT
v_gene: TRBV7-9; abundance: .; d_gene: .; j_gene: TRBJ1-5; CDR3aa: CASSTGEGTLQPQHF; CDR3nt: TGTGCCAGCAGCACGGGGGAGGGGACTTTACAGCCCCAGCATTTT
v_gene: TRBV30; abundance: .; d_gene: TRBD1; j_gene: TRBJ1-2; CDR3aa: CAWNPDRANYGYTF; CDR3nt: TGTGCCTGGAACCCCGACAGGGCGAACTATGGCTACACCTTC
v_gene: TRBV6-1; abundance: .; d_gene: TRBD1; j_gene: TRBJ2-3; CDR3aa: CASRPKTGATDTQYF; CDR3nt: TGTGCCAGCAGACCAAAGACAGGGGCCACAGATACGCAGTATTTT
v_gene: TRBV6-1; abundance: once; d_gene: .; j_gene: TRBJ2-7; CDR3aa: CASRKGGGPYEQYF; CDR3nt: TGTGCCAGCAGAAAAGGGGGGGGGCCGTACGAGCAGTACTTC
v_gene: TRBV10-1; abundance: .; d_gene: .; j_gene: TRBJ2-1; CDR3aa: CASGNTLPNEQFF; CDR3nt: TGCGCCAGCGGAAACACTCTCCCCAATGAGCAGTTCTTC
v_gene: TRBV6-1; abundance: .; d_gene: TRBD1; j_gene: TRBJ1-2; CDR3aa: CASSEWQGDGYTF; CDR3nt: TGTGCCAGCAGTGAGTGGCAGGGGGATGGCTACACCTTC
v_gene: TRBV10-1; abundance: few; d_gene: .; j_gene: TRBJ2-5; CDR3aa: CASSENRQETQYF; CDR3nt: TGCGCCAGCAGTGAGAACAGGCAAGAGACCCAGTACTTC
v_gene: TRBV16; abundance: once; d_gene: .; j_gene: TRBJ1-6; CDR3aa: CASSPAGGYNSPLHF; CDR3nt: TGTGCCAGCAGCCCAGCCGGAGGGTATAATTCACCCCTCCACTTT
v_gene: TRBV11-3; abundance: once; d_gene: TRBD2; j_gene: TRBJ2-2; CDR3aa: CASSPGTSLNTGELFF; CDR3nt: TGTGCCAGCAGCCCCGGGACTAGTCTCAACACCGGGGAGCTGTTTTTT
v_gene: TRBV7-2; abundance: .; d_gene: .; j_gene: TRBJ2-1; CDR3aa: CASSLAEGWSKQFF; CDR3nt: TGTGCCAGCAGCTTAGCGGAGGGGTGGAGTAAGCAGTTCTTC
v_gene: TRBV28; abundance: .; d_gene: .; j_gene: TRBJ2-4; CDR3aa: CASRDKILAKNIQYF; CDR3nt: TGTGCCAGCCGGGACAAAATACTAGCCAAAAACATTCAGTACTTC
v_gene: TRBV15; abundance: .; d_gene: TRBD1; j_gene: TRBJ2-1; CDR3aa: CATSRAGTDNEQFF; CDR3nt: TGTGCCACCAGCAGAGCTGGGACAGACAATGAGCAGTTCTTC
v_gene: TRBV9; abundance: few; d_gene: .; j_gene: TRBJ2-1; CDR3aa: CASSTRRSGVDNEQFF; CDR3nt: TGTGCCAGCAGCACCCGGCGGTCAGGGGTAGACAATGAGCAGTTCTTC
v_gene: TRBV6-1; abundance: .; d_gene: .; j_gene: TRBJ1-4; CDR3aa: CASSADRRFLEKLFF; CDR3nt: TGTGCCAGCAGCGCCGACAGGAGGTTTTTGGAAAAACTGTTTTTT
v_gene: TRBV28; abundance: .; d_gene: TRBD2; j_gene: TRBJ2-2; CDR3aa: CASSFGLAETGELFF; CDR3nt: TGTGCCAGCAGTTTCGGACTAGCGGAAACCGGGGAGCTGTTTTTT